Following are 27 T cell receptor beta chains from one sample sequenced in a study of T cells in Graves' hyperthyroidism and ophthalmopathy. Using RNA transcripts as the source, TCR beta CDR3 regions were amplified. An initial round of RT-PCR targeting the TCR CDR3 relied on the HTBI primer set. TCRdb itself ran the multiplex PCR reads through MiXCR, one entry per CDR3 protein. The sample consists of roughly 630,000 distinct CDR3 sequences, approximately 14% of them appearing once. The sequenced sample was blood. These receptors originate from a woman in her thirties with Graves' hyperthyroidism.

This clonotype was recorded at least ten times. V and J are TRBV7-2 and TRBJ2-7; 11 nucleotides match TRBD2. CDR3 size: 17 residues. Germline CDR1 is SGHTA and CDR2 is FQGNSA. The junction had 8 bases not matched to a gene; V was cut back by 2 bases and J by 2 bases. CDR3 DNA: TGTGCCAGCAGCTTATCGAGGACTAGCGGGTTTGCCTACGAGCAGTACTTC. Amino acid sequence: CASSLSRTSGFAYEQYF.

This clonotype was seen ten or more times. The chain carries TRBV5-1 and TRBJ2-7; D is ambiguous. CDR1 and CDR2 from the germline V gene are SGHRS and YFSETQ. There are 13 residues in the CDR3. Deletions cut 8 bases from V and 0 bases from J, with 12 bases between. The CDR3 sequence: CASRTRFSYEQYF. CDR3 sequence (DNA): TGCGCCAGTCGGACGAGATTCTCCTACGAGCAGTACTTC.

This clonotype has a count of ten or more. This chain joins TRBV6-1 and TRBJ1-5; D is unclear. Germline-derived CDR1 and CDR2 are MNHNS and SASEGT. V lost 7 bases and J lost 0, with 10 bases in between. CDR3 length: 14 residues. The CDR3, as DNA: TGTGCCAGCACGGAGACCCATAGCAATCAGCCCCAGCATTTT. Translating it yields CASTETHSNQPQHF.

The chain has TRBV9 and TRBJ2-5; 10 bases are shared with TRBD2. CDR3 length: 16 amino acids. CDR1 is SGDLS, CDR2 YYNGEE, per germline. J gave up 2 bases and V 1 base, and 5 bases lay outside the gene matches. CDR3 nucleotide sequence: TGTGCCAGCAGCGTAATAGCGGGAGGCTTACAAGAGACCCAGTACTTC. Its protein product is CASSVIAGGLQETQYF.

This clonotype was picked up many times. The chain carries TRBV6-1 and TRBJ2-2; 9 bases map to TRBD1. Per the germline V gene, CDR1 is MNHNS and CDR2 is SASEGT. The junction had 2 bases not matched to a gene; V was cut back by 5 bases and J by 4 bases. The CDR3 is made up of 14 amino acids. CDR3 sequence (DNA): TGTGCCAGCAGTCGGGACAGGGTCACCGGGGAGCTGTTTTTT. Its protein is CASSRDRVTGELFF.

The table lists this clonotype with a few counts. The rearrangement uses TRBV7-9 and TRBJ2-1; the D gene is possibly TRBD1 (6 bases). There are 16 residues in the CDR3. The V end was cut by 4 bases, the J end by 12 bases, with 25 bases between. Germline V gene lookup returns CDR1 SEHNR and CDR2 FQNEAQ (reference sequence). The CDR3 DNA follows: TGTGCCAGCAGCTCTTCTATGGGGGCCCGACTAATGGTGCAGTTCTTC. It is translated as CASSSSMGARLMVQFF.

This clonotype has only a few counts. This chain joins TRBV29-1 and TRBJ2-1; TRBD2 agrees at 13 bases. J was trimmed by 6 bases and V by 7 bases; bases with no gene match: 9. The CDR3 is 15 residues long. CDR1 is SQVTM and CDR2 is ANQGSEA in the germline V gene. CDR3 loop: CSARPGLAGINEQFF. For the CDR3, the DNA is TGCAGCGCTAGACCGGGACTAGCGGGAATCAATGAGCAGTTCTTC.

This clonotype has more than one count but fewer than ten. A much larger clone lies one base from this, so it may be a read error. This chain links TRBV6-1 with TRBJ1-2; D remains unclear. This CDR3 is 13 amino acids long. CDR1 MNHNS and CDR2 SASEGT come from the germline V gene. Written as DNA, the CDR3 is TGTGCCAGCAGGGAAGGACGGTCCTATGGCCACACCTTC. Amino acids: CASREGRSYGHTF.

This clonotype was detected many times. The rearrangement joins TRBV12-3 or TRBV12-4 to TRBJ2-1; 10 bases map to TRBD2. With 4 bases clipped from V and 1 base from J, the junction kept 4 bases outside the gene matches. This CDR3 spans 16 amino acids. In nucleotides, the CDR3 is TGTGCCAGCAGTTCTAGCGGGAGAGGGTCCTACAATGAGCAGTTCTTC. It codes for CASSSSGRGSYNEQFF.

DNA of the CDR3: TGCGCCAGCAGCCAAGGGAGGACACATTTAATGAACACTGAAGCTTTCTTT. It codes for CASSQGRTHLMNTEAFF. The chain uses TRBV4-1 and TRBJ1-1; tentatively, D is TRBD1 (5 bases). The germline CDR1 and CDR2 sequences are MGHRA and YSYEKL. Trimming stripped 1 base from V and 0 bases from J, with 15 bases between. This CDR3 spans 17 amino acids.

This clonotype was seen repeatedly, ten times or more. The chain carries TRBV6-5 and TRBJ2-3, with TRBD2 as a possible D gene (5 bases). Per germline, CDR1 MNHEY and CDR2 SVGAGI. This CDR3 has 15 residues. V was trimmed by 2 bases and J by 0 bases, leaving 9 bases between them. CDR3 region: CASSYRGRSTDTQYF. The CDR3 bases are TGTGCCAGCAGTTACCGGGGAAGAAGCACAGATACGCAGTATTTT.

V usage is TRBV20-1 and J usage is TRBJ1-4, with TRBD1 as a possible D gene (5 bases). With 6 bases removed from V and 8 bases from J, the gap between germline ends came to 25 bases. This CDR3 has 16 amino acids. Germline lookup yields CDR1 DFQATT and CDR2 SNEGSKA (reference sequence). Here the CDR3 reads CSALPGLGQGNEKLFF. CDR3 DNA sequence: TGCAGTGCGCTACCGGGATTGGGGCAGGGTAACGAAAAACTGTTTTTT.

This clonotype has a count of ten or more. For the CDR3, the DNA is TGTGCCTGGAGGAGGACTAGCGGGAGAGGAACCGGCTACAATGAGCAGTTCTTC. Translated: CAWRRTSGRGTGYNEQFF. The chain joins TRBV30 to TRBJ2-1, with 13 bases lining up with TRBD2. Germline CDR1 reads GTSNPN; CDR2 reads SVGIG (reference sequence). V shed 3 bases and J 3 bases; nucleotides not matched to a gene: 11. The CDR3 has 18 residues. The full variable domain, completed using reference TRBV30 and TRBJ2-1, is SQTIHQWPATLVQPVGSPLSLECTVEGTSNPNLYWYRQAAGRGLQLLFYSVGIGQISSEVPQNLSASRPQDRQFILSSKKLLLSDSGFYLCAWRRTSGRGTGYNEQFFGPGTRLTVL.

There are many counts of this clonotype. CDR3 region: CSVDRPRDSGSPDTQYF. The CDR3 DNA reads as TGCAGCGTTGACCGCCCTCGGGATAGCGGGAGCCCAGATACGCAGTATTTT. The chain links TRBV29-1 to TRBJ2-3; 9 nucleotides align to TRBD2. Trimming took 3 bases from V and 4 from J; bases not matched to a gene: 14. The CDR3 is 17 residues long. From germline, CDR1 is SQVTM and CDR2 ANQGSEA.

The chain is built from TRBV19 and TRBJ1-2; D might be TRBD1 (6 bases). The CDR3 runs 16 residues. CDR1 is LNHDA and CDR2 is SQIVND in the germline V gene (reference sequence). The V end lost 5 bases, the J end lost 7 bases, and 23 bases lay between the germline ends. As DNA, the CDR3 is TGTGCCAGTAGTCCACCCCATTCGCTCGGGGGCTCTGGCTACACCTTC. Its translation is CASSPPHSLGGSGYTF.

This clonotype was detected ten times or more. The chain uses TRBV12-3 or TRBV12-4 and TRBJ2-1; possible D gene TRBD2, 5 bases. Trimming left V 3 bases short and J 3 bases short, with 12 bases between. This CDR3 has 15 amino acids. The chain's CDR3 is CASSLEAEVYNEQFF. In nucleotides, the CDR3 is TGTGCCAGCAGTTTGGAGGCGGAAGTCTACAATGAGCAGTTCTTC.

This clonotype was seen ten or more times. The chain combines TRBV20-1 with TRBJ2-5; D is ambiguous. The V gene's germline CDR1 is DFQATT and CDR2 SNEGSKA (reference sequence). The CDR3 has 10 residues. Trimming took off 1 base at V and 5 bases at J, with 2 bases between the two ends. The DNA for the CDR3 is TGCAGTGCTAGAGCTGAGACCCAGTACTTC. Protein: CSARAETQYF.

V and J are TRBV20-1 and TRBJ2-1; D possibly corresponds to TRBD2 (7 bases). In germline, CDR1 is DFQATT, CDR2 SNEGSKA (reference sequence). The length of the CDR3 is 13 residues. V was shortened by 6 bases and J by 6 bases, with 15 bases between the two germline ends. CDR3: CSARERGGNEQFF. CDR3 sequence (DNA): TGCAGTGCCAGGGAGAGGGGGGGCAATGAGCAGTTCTTC.

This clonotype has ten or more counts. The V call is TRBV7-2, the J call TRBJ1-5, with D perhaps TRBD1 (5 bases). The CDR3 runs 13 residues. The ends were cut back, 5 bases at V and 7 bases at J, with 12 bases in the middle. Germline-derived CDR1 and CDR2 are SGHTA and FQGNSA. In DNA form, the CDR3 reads TGTGCCAGCAGCCTAACGGGGGGACAGCCCCAGCATTTT. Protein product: CASSLTGGQPQHF.

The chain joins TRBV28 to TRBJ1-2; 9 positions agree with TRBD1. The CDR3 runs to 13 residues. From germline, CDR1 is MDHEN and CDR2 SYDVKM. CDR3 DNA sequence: TGTGCTGGCACAGGGGGCGCAGGCTATGGCTACACCTTC. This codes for CAGTGGAGYGYTF.

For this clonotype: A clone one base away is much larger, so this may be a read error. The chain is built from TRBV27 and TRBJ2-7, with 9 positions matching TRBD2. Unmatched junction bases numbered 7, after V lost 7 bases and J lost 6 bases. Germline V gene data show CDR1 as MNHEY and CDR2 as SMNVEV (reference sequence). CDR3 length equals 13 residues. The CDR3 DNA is TGTGCCAGCAAGACTAGCGGTGGCTGCGAGCAGTACTTC. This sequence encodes CASKTSGGCEQYF.

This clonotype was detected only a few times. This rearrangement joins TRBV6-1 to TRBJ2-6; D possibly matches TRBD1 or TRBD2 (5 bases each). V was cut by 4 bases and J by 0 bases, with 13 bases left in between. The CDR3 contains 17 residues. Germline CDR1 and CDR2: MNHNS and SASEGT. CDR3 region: CASSGGIEGSGANVLTF. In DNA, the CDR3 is TGTGCCAGCAGTGGGGGCATAGAGGGCTCTGGGGCCAACGTCCTGACTTTC.

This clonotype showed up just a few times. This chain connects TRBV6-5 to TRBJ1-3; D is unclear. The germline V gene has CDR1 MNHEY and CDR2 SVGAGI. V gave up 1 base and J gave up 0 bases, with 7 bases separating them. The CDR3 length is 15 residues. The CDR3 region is CASSYLQLSGNTIYF. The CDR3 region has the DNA TGTGCCAGCAGTTACTTGCAGCTCTCTGGAAACACCATATATTTT.

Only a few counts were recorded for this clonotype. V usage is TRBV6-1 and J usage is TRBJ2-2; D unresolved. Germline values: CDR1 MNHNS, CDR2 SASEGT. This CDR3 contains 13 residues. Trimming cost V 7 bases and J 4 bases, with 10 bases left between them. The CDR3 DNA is TGTGCCAGCAACGCACAGTTCACCGGGGAGCTGTTTTTT. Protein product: CASNAQFTGELFF.

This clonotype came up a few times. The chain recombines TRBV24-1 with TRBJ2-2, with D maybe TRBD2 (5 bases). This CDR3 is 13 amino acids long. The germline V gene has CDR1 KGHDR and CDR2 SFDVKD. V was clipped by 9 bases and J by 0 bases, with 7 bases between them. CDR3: CATYSANTGELFF. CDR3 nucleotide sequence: TGTGCCACCTATAGCGCGAACACCGGGGAGCTGTTTTTT.

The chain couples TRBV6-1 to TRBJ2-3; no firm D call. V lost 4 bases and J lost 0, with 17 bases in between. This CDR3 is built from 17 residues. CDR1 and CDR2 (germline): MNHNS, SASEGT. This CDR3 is CASSGGSAATSTDTQYF. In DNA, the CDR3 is TGTGCCAGCAGTGGTGGCTCCGCAGCAACTAGCACAGATACGCAGTATTTT.

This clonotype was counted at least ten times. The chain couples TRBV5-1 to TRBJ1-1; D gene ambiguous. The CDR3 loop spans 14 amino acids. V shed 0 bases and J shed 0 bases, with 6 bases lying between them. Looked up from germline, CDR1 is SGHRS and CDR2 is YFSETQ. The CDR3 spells CASSLGIMNTEAFF. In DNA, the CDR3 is TGCGCCAGCAGCTTGGGGATCATGAACACTGAAGCTTTCTTT.